This T cell receptor (beta chain) originates from a study of T cells after yellow fever vaccination (dated by TCRdb to the late 2010s). Describing the broader study: Libraries from fractions with low cell numbers were prepared with the SMART-Seq v4 Ultra Low Input RNA kit. The cohort comprised two healthy male donors, one aged 18 to 30 and one aged 30 to 40 years. Blood samples were taken at several timepoints before and after primary and secondary immunization, and bulk PBMC replicates and cell subsets were isolated. Bulk TCR alpha and beta repertoires were sequenced longitudinally to track T-cell clones before and after primary and booster YFV17D yellow fever vaccination. The full study reports these points: A small fraction of clonotypes showed up in both the CD4 and CD8 compartments, probably as a result of convergent recombination. Compared with the primary T-cell response, the secondary T-cell response was faster but weaker, reaching its peak on day 5 rather than on day 15. FACS-sorted repertoires could contain abundant contaminating clonotypes from the bulk population, so computational filtering was required. Only a couple of donors were included in the study, so the extent to which the findings can be generalized is limited. After the booster, most clones that had expanded after primary vaccination were detected again (around 96% of CD4 and around nine tenths of CD8), suggesting broad maintenance of memory.

The meaning of the sample's treatment or condition label: live attenuated yellow fever vaccine strain. PBMCs were isolated from peripheral blood using a standard Ficoll-Paque protocol. With anti-CD3 and anti-CD8 staining plus a dextramer loaded with the yellow fever NS4B epitope peptide, the researchers sorted epitope-specific CD8 T cells. RNA was extracted with TriZol from bulk PBMCs, CD4 and CD8 fractions, and dextramer-positive and dextramer-negative fractions. TCR cDNA was made using 5'RACE template switching, a step that added a universal primer site and unique molecular identifiers. cDNA synthesis was primed from both the TCR alpha and TCR beta constant segments. Two PCR steps were used to amplify libraries, with sample barcodes and sequencing adapters being added in the second step. Sequencing of libraries was performed on Illumina HiSeq 2500 (2x100 bp) or NovaSeq (2x150 bp). The paper's data handling went like this. Demultiplexing of reads and collapsing into UMI consensus sequences were performed with MIGEC, and V(D)J alignment was carried out with MiXCR. Clonotypes responding to the vaccine were identified with edgeR on replicate PBMC samples, with the criteria of FDR below 0.01 and a log2 fold change above 5 up to day 15. CD4 or CD8 identity was assigned to each bulk clonotype according to whether the clonotype was present at higher abundance in the sequenced CD4 repertoire or the sequenced CD8 repertoire. A clonotype counted as NS4B-specific if enriched at least 10-fold in dextramer-positive versus dextramer-negative fractions, with CD4-biased clonotypes left out. TCRdb reran the public reads through fastp at Q25 and MiXCR, keeping productive beta chains. CDR3 protein sequences are deduplicated, and each keeps its most common genes and DNA. TCRdb, rather than the study authors, made the V and J calls. The sample yields about 45,000 distinct CDR3 sequences; roughly 7% were counted once. The ten largest clonotypes hold over 12% of the sample.

The table lists this clonotype with many counts. No much larger clonotype is one base removed from it; base qualities were not supplied. Measured from the cysteine to the phenylalanine, the CDR3 is 18 residues long. This entry keeps only the CDR3 DNA: 54 bases, framed from base 1. Clipping removes 4 bases from V and 5 bases from J, with 18 as the unmatched junction base count. The germline V gene encodes CDR1 SGHKS and CDR2 YYEKEE (reference sequence). This chain joins TRBV5-5 to TRBJ2-5, and 9 junction bases match TRBD2. This sequence was found in a man aged 30 to 45 who received the YFV17D yellow fever vaccine. The sample in question was CD8+ T cells not binding an NS4B(214-222) dextramer, sorted from PBMCs, obtained 45 days after the yellow fever booster vaccination. The cell subset or site label, as the study defines it: NS4B epitope dextramer-negative CD8 T cells. The DNA sequence is as follows: TGTGCCAGCAGCGGAGACAAGGCTAGCGGGAACAGATTCGAGACCCAGTACTTC. It encodes CASSGDKASGNRFETQYF.